The 10 T cell receptor beta chains listed next were all sequenced from one sample in a study of graft-versus-host responses after intestinal transplantation. TCRdb keeps only in-frame clones here, not all; method: immunoSEQ multiplex PCR. The sample lists 80,000 to 100,000 clones, roughly nine tenths occurring once. Antigens for these TCRs are unknown. This specimen was unstimulated CD4+ T cells sorted from spleen or lymph node cells, taken before intestinal transplant. These receptors were obtained from a human donor who received an intestinal transplant.

The chain employs TRBV12-5 and TRBJ2-7; D is unresolved. CDR1 and CDR2 from the germline V gene are LGHNT and FRNRAP. The CDR3 is made up of 14 amino acids. The V gene lost 5 bases and the J gene lost 0 bases, with 11 bases spanning the gap. CDR3 sequence reads: CASGPFVSSYEQYF. The DNA for the CDR3 is TGTGCTAGTGGTCCTTTCGTCAGCTCCTACGAGCAGTACTTC.

The chain joins TRBV6-1 to TRBJ1-1, with D tentatively TRBD1 (6 bases). Per the germline V gene, CDR1 is MNHNS and CDR2 is SASEGT. Trimming removed 2 bases from V and 0 bases from J, with 13 bases in between. The CDR3 has 16 residues. CDR3 coding DNA: TGTGCCAGCAGTGAAAGTGTGGGGGCTATGAACACTGAAGCTTTCTTT. It is translated as CASSESVGAMNTEAFF.

The chain employs TRBV5-1 and TRBJ2-7; 9 nucleotides line up with TRBD1. This CDR3 is 15 amino acids long. Per germline, CDR1 SGHRS and CDR2 YFSETQ. The V and J ends lost 0 bases and 4 bases, in that order; junction bases with no gene match: 5. The CDR3 nucleotides are TGCGCCAGCAGCTTGGGGGGGACAGGGAATTACGAGCAGTACTTC. Encoded protein: CASSLGGTGNYEQYF.

The chain recombines TRBV5-6 with TRBJ2-3; a possible D gene is TRBD1 (5 bases). CDR1 SGHDT and CDR2 YYEEEE come from the germline V gene. This CDR3 is 13 amino acids long. The V gene lost 1 base and the J gene lost 3 bases, with 6 bases spanning the gap. For the CDR3, the DNA is TGTGCCAGCAGCTTGCCAGGGACAGATACGCAGTATTTT. Residues: CASSLPGTDTQYF.

The V gene is TRBV29-1, the J gene TRBJ1-5, with D tentatively TRBD1 (5 bases). The V and J ends lost 3 bases and 2 bases respectively, with 14 bases between them. The CDR3 spans 15 residues. The V gene's germline CDR1 is SQVTM and CDR2 ANQGSEA. The CDR3 protein is CSVEGSGGGNQPQHF. DNA for the CDR3: TGCAGCGTTGAGGGCTCTGGGGGGGGCAATCAGCCCCAGCATTTT.

The CDR3 sequence: CASSFGTEGSPLHF. The CDR3 region has the DNA TGCGCCAGCAGCTTTGGGACGGAGGGATCACCCCTCCACTTT. The V gene is TRBV5-1, the J gene TRBJ1-6; perhaps TRBD1 as D (5 bases). Trimming pared 2 bases from V and 10 bases from J, leaving 13 bases between. The CDR3 consists of 14 residues. Germline lookup yields CDR1 SGHRS and CDR2 YFSETQ.

The chain uses TRBV7-2 and TRBJ2-6; 9 nucleotides align to TRBD2. In germline, CDR1 is SGHTA, CDR2 FQGNSA. V shed 1 base and J 2 bases; nucleotides not matched to a gene: 3. The CDR3 has 17 residues. The DNA of the CDR3 is TGTGCCAGCAGCTTAGGCGTAGCGGGGGCTGGGGCCAACGTCCTGACTTTC. Translated, it gives CASSLGVAGAGANVLTF.

V is TRBV5-6 and J is TRBJ2-1; 7 nucleotides match TRBD2. Per the germline V gene, CDR1 is SGHDT and CDR2 is YYEEEE. The trim removed 4 bases at V and 4 bases at J, leaving 17 bases unmatched. This CDR3 contains 18 residues. CDR3 in amino acids: CASSMTSPVTKKYNEQFF. Written as DNA, the CDR3 is TGTGCCAGCAGCATGACTAGCCCGGTTACCAAAAAATACAATGAGCAGTTCTTC. Supplemented by reference TRBV5-6 and TRBJ2-1, the full variable domain reads DAGVTQSPTHLIKTRGQQVTLRCSPKSGHDTVSWYQQALGQGPQFIFQYYEEEERQRGNFPDRFSGHQFPNYSSELNVNALLLGDSALYLCASSMTSPVTKKYNEQFFGPGTRLTVL.

The rearrangement uses TRBV5-5 and TRBJ2-7; TRBD2 might be the D (6 bases). Germline V gene sequence: CDR1 SGHKS, CDR2 YYEKEE (reference sequence). The CDR3 has 15 amino acids. V dropped 2 bases and J dropped 7 bases, with 19 bases sitting between them. The CDR3: CASSFEWGVPREQYF. CDR3 coding DNA: TGTGCCAGCAGCTTTGAGTGGGGGGTTCCTCGGGAGCAGTACTTC.

The V call is TRBV13, the J call TRBJ1-3; 7 bases agree with TRBD1. V shed 7 bases and J 0 bases; nucleotides not matched to a gene: 9. The CDR3 loop spans 16 amino acids. CDR1 and CDR2 (germline): PRHDT, FYEKMQ (reference sequence). The CDR3 nucleotides are TGTGCCAGCATAATGGACGGACAGGCCTCTGGAAACACCATATATTTT. Protein sequence: CASIMDGQASGNTIYF.